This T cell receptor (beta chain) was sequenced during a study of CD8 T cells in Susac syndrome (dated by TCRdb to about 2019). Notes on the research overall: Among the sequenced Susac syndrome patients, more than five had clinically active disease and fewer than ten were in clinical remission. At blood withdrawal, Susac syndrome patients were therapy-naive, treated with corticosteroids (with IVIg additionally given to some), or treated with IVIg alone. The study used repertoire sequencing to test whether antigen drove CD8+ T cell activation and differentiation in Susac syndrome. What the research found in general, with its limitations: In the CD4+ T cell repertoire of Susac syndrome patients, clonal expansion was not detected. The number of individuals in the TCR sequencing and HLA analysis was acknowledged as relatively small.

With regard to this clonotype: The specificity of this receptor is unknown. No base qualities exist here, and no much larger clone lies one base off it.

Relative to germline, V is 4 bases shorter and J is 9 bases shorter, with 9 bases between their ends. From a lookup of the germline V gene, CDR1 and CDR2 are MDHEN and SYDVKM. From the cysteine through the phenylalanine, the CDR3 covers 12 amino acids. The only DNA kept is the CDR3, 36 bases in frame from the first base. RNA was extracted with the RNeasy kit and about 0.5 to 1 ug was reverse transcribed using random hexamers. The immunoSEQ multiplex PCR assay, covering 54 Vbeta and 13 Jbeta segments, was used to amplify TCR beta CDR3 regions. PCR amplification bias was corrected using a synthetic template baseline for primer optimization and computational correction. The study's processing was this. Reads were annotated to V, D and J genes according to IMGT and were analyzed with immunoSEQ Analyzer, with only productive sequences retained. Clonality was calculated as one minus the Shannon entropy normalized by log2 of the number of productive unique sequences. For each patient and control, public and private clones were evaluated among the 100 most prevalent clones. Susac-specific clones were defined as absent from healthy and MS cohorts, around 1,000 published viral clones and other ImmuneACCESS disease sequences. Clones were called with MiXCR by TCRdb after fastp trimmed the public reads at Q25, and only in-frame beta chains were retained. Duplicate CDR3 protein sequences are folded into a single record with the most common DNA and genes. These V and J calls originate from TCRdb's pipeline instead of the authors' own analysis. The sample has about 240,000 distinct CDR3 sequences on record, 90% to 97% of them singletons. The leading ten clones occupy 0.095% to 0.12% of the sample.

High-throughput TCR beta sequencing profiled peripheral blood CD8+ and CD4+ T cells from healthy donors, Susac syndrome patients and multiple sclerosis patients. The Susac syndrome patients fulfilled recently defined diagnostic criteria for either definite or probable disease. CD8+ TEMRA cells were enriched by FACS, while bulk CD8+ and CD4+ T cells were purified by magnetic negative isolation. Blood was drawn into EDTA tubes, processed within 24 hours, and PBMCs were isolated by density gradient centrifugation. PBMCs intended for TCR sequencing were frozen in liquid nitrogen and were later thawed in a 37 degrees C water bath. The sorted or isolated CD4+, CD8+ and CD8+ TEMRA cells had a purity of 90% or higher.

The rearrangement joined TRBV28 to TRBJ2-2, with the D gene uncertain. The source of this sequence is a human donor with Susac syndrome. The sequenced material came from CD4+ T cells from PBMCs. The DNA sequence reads TGTGCCAGCAGTTCAGTTATCAGGGAGCTGTTTTTT. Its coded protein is CASSSVIRELFF.